This T cell receptor beta chain was captured in a study of chemoradiotherapy in HPV16-positive cancers. Repeated repertoire sampling spanned the course of chemoradiotherapy. Assay: immunoSEQ multiplex PCR; the TCRdb copy retains only in-frame clones and omits some. The sample holds about 35,000 clones, about 88% seen once. Deletions cut 3 bases from V and 1 base from J, with 11 bases between. The germline V gene has CDR1 SSHAT and CDR2 FNYEAQ (reference sequence). The CDR3 is 15 amino acids. V gene TRBV7-7 combines with J gene TRBJ2-3; tentatively, D is TRBD1 or TRBD2 (5 bases each). The input for sequencing was blood, taken from a patient who underwent chemoradiotherapy. The sequence derives from a human donor with HPV-associated anogenital cancer. The DNA of the CDR3 is TGTGCCAGCAGCTTGGGACGGGGACGCACAGATACGCAGTATTTT. Its translation: CASSLGRGRTDTQYF.